The T cell receptor (beta chain) described here comes from a study of identical twins. Study-wide results and limits: Abundant beta clonotypes from cord blood had fewer insertions, unlike memory repertoires, which showed none. There was more out-of-frame TCR alpha sharing in monozygotic twins than models estimated. The conclusions drew on cross-sectional statistical analysis instead of tracking the same donors. Out-of-frame alpha sequences shared between twins exhibited an excess of low generation probability.

Between the trimmed V and J ends, which lost 7 bases and 0 bases, there was a span of 13 bases. The CDR3 consists of 16 residues. A few counts support this clonotype. Its antigen is currently unknown. TCRdb re-derived calls from the 5' RACE reads in MiXCR, one entry per CDR3 protein. The sample holds some 1,700,000 distinct CDR3 sequences; 25% to 35% are singletons and the top ten take 0.27%. The genes are TRBV12-3 or TRBV12-4 and TRBJ1-6, with D possibly matching TRBD1 (5 bases). The TCR originated in a newborn girl in good health. The specimen sequenced was cord blood. As DNA, the CDR3 is TGTGCCAGCACCAAAGGGGAGTTCTCCTATAATTCACCCCTCCACTTT. This gives the protein CASTKGEFSYNSPLHF.